What follows is one T cell receptor beta chain and its context. What it binds is not known. The CDR3 has 12 amino acids. CDR1 and CDR2 from the germline V gene are MNHEY and SMNVEV (reference sequence). The germline V and J ends were trimmed by 9 bases and 8 bases, with 14 bases remaining between them. This sample was taken from a study of OX40 agonist ivuxolimab in advanced cancers. The overall study: Therapy given before enrollment (anti-PD-1, anti-PD-L1 or anti-CTLA-4) was allowed, and around 40% had some.

Study-wide results and caveats: Some nonresponders additionally presented with little normalized T-cell clonal expansion. At 0.1 to 3.0 mg/kg and by week 6, clonal expansion occurred in CD4+ and CD8+ blood T cells. Fewer expanded clones were found on average in CD4+ than in CD8+ T cells.

Sequencing was performed with immunoSEQ multiplex PCR; in TCRdb, only in-frame clones are kept and a portion is missing. Among just under 75,000 clones listed, roughly 90% were seen once. The starting material was CD4+ or CD8+ T cells sorted from blood, obtained in a trial of the OX40 agonist ivuxolimab. This TCR was sampled from an adult with an advanced solid tumor such as melanoma, head and neck, liver or kidney cancer. This sequence joins TRBV27 and TRBJ1-5; perhaps TRBD1 as D (5 bases). CDR3 DNA: TGTGCCAGTCAGGGTCCCGAGGAGCCCCAGCATTTT. Protein sequence: CASQGPEEPQHF.